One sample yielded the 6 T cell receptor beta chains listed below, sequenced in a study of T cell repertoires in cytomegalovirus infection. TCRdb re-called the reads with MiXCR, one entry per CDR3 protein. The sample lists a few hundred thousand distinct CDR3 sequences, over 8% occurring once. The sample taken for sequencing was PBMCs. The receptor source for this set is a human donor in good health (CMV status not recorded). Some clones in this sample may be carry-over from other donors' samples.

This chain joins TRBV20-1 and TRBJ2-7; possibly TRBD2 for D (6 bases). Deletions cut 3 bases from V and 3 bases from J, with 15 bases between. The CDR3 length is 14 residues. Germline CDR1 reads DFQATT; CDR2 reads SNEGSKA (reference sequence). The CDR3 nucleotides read TGCAGTGCTAGGGGGACGCGGGGCAGCTACGAGCAGTACTTC. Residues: CSARGTRGSYEQYF.

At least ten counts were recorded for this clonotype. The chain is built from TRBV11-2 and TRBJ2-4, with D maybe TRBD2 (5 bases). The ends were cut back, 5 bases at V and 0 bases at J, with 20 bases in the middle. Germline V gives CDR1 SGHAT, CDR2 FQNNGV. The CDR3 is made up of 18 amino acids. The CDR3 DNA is TGTGCCAGCAGCCCCGGACTCAATGCAATTCTAGCCAAAAACATTCAGTACTTC. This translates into CASSPGLNAILAKNIQYF.

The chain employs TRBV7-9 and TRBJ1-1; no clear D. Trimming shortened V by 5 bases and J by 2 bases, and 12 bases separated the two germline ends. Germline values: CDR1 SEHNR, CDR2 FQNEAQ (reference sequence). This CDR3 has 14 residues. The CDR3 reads CASSPTEINTEAFF. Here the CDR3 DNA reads TGTGCCAGCAGCCCGACCGAGATAAACACTGAAGCTTTCTTT.

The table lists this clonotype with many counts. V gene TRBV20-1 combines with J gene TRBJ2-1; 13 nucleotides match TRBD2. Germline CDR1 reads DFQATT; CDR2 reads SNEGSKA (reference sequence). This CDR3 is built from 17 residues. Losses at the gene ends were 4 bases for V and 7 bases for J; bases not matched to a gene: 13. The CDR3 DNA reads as TGCAGTGCTACATGGACTAGCGGGAGTCCATGGGTAAATGAGCAGTTCTTC. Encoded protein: CSATWTSGSPWVNEQFF.

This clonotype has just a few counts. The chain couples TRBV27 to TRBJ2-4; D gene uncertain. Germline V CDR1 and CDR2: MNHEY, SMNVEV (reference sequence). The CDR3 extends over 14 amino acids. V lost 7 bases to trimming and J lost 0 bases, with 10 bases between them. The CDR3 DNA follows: TGTGCCAGCAAGGATACTGTAGCCAAAAACATTCAGTACTTC. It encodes CASKDTVAKNIQYF.

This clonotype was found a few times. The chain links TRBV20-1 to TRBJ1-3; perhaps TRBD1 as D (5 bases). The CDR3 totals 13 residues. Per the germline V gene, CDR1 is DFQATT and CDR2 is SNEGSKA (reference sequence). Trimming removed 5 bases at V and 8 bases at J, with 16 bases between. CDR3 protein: CSAPQRGGDTIYF. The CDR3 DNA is TGCAGTGCTCCCCAACGGGGGGGTGACACCATATATTTT.